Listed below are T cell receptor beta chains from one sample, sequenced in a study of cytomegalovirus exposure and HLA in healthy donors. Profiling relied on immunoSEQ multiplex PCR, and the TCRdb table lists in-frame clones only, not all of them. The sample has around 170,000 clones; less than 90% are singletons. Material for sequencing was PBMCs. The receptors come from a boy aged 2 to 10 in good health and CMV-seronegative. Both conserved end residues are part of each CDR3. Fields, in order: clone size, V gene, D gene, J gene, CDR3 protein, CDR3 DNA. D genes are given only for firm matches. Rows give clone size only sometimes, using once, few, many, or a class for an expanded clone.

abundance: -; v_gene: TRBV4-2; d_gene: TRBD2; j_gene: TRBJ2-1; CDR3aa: CASSQGGLAGVPPNEQFF; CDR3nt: TGTGCCAGCAGCCAAGGGGGACTAGCGGGAGTTCCCCCCAATGAGCAGTTCTTC
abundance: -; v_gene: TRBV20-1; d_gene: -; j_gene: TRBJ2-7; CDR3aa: CSAGPRGEQYF; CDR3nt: TGCAGTGCCGGACCACGGGGAGAGCAGTACTTC
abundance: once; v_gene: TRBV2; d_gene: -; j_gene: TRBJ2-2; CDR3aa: CASSLGTGELFF; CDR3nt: TGTGCCAGCAGTCTAGGCACCGGGGAGCTGTTTTTT
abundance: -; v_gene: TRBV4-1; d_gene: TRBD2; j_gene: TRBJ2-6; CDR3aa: CASSQEREIISGGANVLTF; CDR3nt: TGCGCCAGCAGCCAAGAGCGGGAGATCATCTCTGGTGGGGCCAACGTCCTGACTTTC
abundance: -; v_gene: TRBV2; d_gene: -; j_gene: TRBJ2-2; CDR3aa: CASSVMWRVQAGDDPLNTGELFF; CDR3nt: TGTGCCAGCAGTGTGATGTGGAGGGTTCAGGCGGGCGACGACCCCTTGAACACCGGGGAGCTGTTTTTT
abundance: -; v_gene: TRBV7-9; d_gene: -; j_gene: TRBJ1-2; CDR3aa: CATSGVNYGYTF; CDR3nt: TGTGCCACATCGGGAGTTAACTATGGCTACACCTTC
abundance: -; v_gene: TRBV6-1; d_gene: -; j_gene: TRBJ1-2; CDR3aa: CASSARLVNNYGYTF; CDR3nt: TGTGCCAGCAGTGCCCGATTAGTTAATAACTATGGCTACACCTTC
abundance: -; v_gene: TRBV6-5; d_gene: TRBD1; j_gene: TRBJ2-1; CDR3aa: CASSYSGTGSNEQFF; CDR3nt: TGTGCCAGCAGTTACTCCGGGACAGGGTCCAATGAGCAGTTCTTC
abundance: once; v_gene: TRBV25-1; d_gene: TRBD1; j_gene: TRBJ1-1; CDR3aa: CASSELGQGNTEAFF; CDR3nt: TGTGCCAGCAGTGAATTAGGACAGGGGAACACTGAAGCTTTCTTT
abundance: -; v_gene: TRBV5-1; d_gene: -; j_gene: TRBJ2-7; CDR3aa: CASSLTGSYEQYF; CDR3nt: TGCGCCAGCAGCTTGACAGGGTCCTACGAGCAGTACTTC
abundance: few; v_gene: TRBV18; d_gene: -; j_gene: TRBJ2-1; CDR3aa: CASSPLGRGQRNEQFF; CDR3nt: TGTGCCAGCTCACCACTCGGCCGGGGACAAAGAAATGAGCAGTTCTTC
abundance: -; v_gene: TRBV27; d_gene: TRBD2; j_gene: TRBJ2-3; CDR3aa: CASRLAGGPTSTDTQYF; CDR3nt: TGTGCCAGCAGACTAGCGGGAGGGCCAACTAGCACAGATACGCAGTATTTT
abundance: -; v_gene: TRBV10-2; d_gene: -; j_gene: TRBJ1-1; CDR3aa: CASSENRGKTEAFF; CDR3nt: TGCGCCAGCAGTGAGAATAGGGGAAAGACTGAAGCTTTCTTT
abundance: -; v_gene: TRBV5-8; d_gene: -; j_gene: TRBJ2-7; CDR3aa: CASSLSRQGQYF; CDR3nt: TGTGCCAGCAGCTTGTCGCGGCAGGGTCAATACTTC
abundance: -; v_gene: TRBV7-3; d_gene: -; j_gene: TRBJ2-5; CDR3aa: CASSLGHQETQYF; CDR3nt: TGTGCCAGCAGCTTAGGACATCAAGAGACCCAGTACTTC
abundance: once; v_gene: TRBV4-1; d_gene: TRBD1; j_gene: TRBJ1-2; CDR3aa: CASSHETGAGYGYTF; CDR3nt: TGCGCCAGCAGCCACGAGACAGGGGCGGGCTATGGCTACACCTTC